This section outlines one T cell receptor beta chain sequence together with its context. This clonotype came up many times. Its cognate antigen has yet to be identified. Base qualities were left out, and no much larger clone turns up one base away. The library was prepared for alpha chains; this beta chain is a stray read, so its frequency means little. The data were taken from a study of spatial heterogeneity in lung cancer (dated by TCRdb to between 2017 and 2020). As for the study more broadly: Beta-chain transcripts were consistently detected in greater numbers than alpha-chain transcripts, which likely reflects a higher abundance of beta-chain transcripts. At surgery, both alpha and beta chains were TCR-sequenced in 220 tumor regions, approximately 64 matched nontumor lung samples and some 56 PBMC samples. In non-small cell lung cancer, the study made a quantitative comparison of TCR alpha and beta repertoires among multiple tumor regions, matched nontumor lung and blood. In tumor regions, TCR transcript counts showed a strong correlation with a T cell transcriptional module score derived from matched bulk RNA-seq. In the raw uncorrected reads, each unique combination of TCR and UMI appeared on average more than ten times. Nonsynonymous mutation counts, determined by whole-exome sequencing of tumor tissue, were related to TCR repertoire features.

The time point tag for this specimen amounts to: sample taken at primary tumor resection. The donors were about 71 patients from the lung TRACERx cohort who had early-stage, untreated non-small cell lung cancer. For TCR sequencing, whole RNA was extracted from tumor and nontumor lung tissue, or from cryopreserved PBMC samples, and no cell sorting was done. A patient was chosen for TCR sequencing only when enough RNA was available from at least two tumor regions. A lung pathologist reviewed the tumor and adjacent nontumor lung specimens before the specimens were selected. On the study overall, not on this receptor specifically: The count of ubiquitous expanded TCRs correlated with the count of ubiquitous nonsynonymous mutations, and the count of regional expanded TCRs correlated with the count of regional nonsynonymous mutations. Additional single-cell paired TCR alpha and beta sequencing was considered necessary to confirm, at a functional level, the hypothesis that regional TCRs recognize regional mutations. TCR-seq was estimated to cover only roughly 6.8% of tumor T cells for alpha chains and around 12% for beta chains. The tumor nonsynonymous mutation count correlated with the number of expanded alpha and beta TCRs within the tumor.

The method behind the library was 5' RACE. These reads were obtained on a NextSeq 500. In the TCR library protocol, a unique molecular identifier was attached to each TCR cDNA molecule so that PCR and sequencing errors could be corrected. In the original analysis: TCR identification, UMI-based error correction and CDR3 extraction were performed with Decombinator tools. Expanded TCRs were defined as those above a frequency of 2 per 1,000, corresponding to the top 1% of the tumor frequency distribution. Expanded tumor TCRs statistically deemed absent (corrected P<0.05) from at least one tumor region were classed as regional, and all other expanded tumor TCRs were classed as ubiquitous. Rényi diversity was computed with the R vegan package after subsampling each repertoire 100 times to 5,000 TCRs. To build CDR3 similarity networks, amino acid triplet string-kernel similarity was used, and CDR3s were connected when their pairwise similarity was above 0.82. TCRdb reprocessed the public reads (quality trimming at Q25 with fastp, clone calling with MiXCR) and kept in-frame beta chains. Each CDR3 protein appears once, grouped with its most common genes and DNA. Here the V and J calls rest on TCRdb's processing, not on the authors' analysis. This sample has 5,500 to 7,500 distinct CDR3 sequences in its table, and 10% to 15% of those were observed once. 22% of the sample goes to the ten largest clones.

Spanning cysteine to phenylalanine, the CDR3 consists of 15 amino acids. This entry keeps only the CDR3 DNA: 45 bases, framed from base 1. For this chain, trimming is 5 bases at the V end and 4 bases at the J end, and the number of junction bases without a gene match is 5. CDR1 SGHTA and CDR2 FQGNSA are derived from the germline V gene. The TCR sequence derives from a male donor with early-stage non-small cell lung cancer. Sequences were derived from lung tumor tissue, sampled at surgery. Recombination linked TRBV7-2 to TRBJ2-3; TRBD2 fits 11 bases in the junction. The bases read TGTGCCAGCAGCATTAGCGGGAGGGCCGCAGATACGCAGTATTTT. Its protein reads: CASSISGRAADTQYF.